Listed below are T cell receptor beta chains from one sample, sequenced in a study of metastatic and nonmetastatic thyroid tumors. Through MiXCR, TCRdb re-clonotyped the PCR reads. The table lists around 89,000 clones, about 15% of them singletons, with about 3.6% in the top ten. Sequences were obtained from blood. These receptor sequences come from a female donor with papillary thyroid cancer or a benign thyroid nodule (not recorded which). Some clones in this sample may be carry-over from other donors' samples. Each CDR3 is given with its conserved first and last residue. The D gene is left open where the match is weak. Only some rows state a clone size, as once, few, many or a class for expanded clones.

size	V	D	J	CDR3	DNA
many	TRBV28	-	TRBJ1-2	CAREDPIGYGYTF	TGTGCCAGAGAAGACCCCATCGGGTATGGCTACACCTTC
many	TRBV30	-	TRBJ2-3	CAWSVLLGQGTQYF	TGTGCCTGGAGTGTACTATTGGGGCAAGGCACGCAGTATTTT
many	TRBV7-3	TRBD1	TRBJ1-1	CASSPTGGSTEAFF	TGTGCCAGCAGCCCAACAGGGGGGAGCACTGAAGCTTTCTTT
few	TRBV10-1	-	TRBJ1-1	CASSEWGVRVNTEAFF	TGCGCCAGCAGTGAGTGGGGAGTCCGCGTGAACACTGAAGCTTTCTTT
few	TRBV5-6	-	TRBJ2-7	CASNFIRRGNYEQYF	TGTGCCAGCAACTTCATCAGAAGGGGAAACTACGAGCAGTACTTC
many	TRBV12-3/TRBV12-4	TRBD1	TRBJ2-5	CASRTGTGGTQETQYF	TGTGCCAGCAGGACCGGGACAGGGGGAACTCAGGAGACCCAGTACTTC
many	TRBV2	TRBD1	TRBJ1-5	CASSVGRGQGQPQHF	TGTGCCAGCAGTGTAGGGAGGGGGCAAGGTCAGCCCCAGCATTTT
many	TRBV5-8	TRBD1	TRBJ2-6	CASSLSTGVGANVLTF	TGTGCCAGCAGCTTGAGTACAGGGGTAGGGGCCAACGTCCTGACTTTC
-	TRBV19	TRBD1	TRBJ2-2	CASSIVRPGQGNTGELFF	TGTGCCAGTAGTATAGTTAGACCGGGACAGGGGAACACCGGGGAGCTGTTTTTT
many	TRBV19	-	TRBJ1-5	CASSTQIDQPQHF	TGTGCCAGTAGTACCCAGATAGATCAGCCCCAGCATTTT
-	TRBV5-1	-	TRBJ1-2	CASSLGDRWHKVYTF	TGCGCCAGCAGCTTGGGTGACAGGTGGCATAAGGTCTACACCTTC
many	TRBV5-1	TRBD1	TRBJ2-7	CAGSFPGTGLGEQYF	TGCGCCGGCAGCTTTCCCGGGACAGGGCTCGGCGAGCAGTACTTC
many	TRBV14	-	TRBJ2-7	CASSQDRRGTSSYEQYF	TGTGCCAGCAGCCAAGATCGGAGGGGGACGAGCTCCTACGAGCAGTACTTC
many	TRBV27	TRBD1	TRBJ1-6	CASSLSVWGQGESLHF	TGTGCCAGCAGTTTATCGGTATGGGGACAGGGAGAATCCCTCCACTTT
many	TRBV7-6	TRBD1	TRBJ1-1	CASSATGGEITEAFF	TGTGCCAGCAGCGCTACAGGGGGCGAGATCACTGAAGCTTTCTTT
few	TRBV28	TRBD1	TRBJ1-5	CASSPGGTGSNQPHHF	TGTGCCAGCAGCCCCGGCGGGACAGGAAGCAATCAGCCCCATCATTTT
many	TRBV7-8	TRBD1	TRBJ2-2	CASLPTGGSNTGELFF	TGTGCCAGCCTACCCACAGGGGGATCGAACACCGGGGAGCTGTTTTTT
many	TRBV5-1	TRBD1	TRBJ2-5	CASSLGTGGDLETQYF	TGCGCCAGCAGCCTAGGGACAGGGGGCGATTTGGAGACCCAGTACTTC